These 20 T cell receptor beta chains came from one sample sequenced in a study of cytomegalovirus exposure and HLA in healthy donors. Both 60 Vbeta primers and 13 Jbeta primers went into the PCR. Sequencing was performed with immunoSEQ multiplex PCR; in TCRdb, only in-frame clones are kept and a portion is missing. The sample includes 150,000 to 200,000 clones, 70% to 90% seen only once; the top ten take 4% to 6%. Material: PBMCs. The source is a girl aged 10 to 17 in good health and CMV-seropositive.

J is TRBJ2-7 and V is TRBV27, with a weak D call TRBD2 (5 bases). Per germline, CDR1 MNHEY and CDR2 SMNVEV (reference sequence). There are 13 residues in the CDR3. The V end lost 5 bases, the J end lost 2 bases, and 10 bases lay between the germline ends. DNA for the CDR3: TGTGCCAGCAGTCTCACCGGGACCTACGAGCAGTACTTC. Translated: CASSLTGTYEQYF.

The V call is TRBV10-1, the J call TRBJ1-1; D is perhaps TRBD1 (6 bases). Germline V gene data show CDR1 as WNHNN and CDR2 as SYGVQD (reference sequence). There are 14 residues in the CDR3. Trimming shortened V by 4 bases and J by 1 base, and 10 bases separated the two germline ends. CDR3 bases: TGCGCCAGCAGTGTCAACAGGGAGAACACTGAAGCTTTCTTT. Its protein is CASSVNRENTEAFF.

This chain connects TRBV6-5 to TRBJ1-5; D perhaps matches TRBD1 (6 bases). CDR1 is MNHEY, CDR2 SVGAGI, per germline. V lost 0 bases and J lost 7, with 13 bases in between. The CDR3 is made up of 15 amino acids. The CDR3 coding sequence is TGTGCCAGCAGTTACTCGACTCAGGGGCGGCAGCCCCAGCATTTT. Its protein product is CASSYSTQGRQPQHF.

This clone was picked up one time. The chain combines TRBV11-2 with TRBJ2-7, with 7 nucleotides matching TRBD1. In germline, CDR1 is SGHAT, CDR2 FQNNGV. V trimming: 4 bases; J trimming: 4 bases; junction bases outside the gene matches: 4. The CDR3 has 13 amino acids. The CDR3 loop is CASSSDRFYEQYF. The CDR3 DNA follows: TGTGCCAGCAGCTCGGACAGGTTTTACGAGCAGTACTTC.

This clone has just a few counts. V usage is TRBV9 and J usage is TRBJ1-6; 8 nucleotides align to TRBD1. Trimming removed 4 bases from V and 8 bases from J; junction bases left unmatched: 11. The germline gives CDR1 SGDLS, CDR2 YYNGEE. This CDR3 has 16 residues. The CDR3 nucleotides read TGTGCCAGCAGCCCAGGGGGCAGGGCCCATGATTCACCCCTCCACTTT. It codes for CASSPGGRAHDSPLHF.

Only one count was recorded for this clone. One junction end does not reproduce the germline sequence, and a read error may be involved. The same CDR3 also results from other DNA sequences found in this sample. The rearrangement links TRBV4-1 to TRBJ1-4, with TRBD1 matching 12 bases. Looked up from germline, CDR1 is MGHRA and CDR2 is YSYEKL. The CDR3 loop spans 19 amino acids. CDR3 DNA sequence: TGCGCCAGCAGTCAAGTTTTGGGGACAGGGGGCGCGGCTACCGAAAAACTGTTTTTT. Amino acids: CASSQVLGTGGAATEKLFF.

This clone has a handful of counts. The chain has TRBV4-1 and TRBJ1-2, with TRBD1 matching 9 bases. CDR1 MGHRA and CDR2 YSYEKL come from the germline V gene. With V trimmed by 2 bases and J by 3 bases, 16 bases remained unmatched. The CDR3 is made up of 19 amino acids. The CDR3: CASSQPTTGQGRTHYGYTF. CDR3 nucleotide sequence: TGCGCCAGCAGCCAACCTACCACGGGACAGGGCCGAACACACTATGGCTACACCTTC.

This rearrangement joins TRBV9 to TRBJ2-5, with a weak D call TRBD2 (6 bases). Germline V lookup: CDR1 SGDLS, CDR2 YYNGEE. Trimming took off 4 bases at V and 1 base at J, with 14 bases between the two ends. This CDR3 is 15 amino acids long. In DNA form, the CDR3 reads TGTGCCAGCAGCCAAAGCCCCGGGGGCCAAGAGACCCAGTACTTC. Translating it yields CASSQSPGGQETQYF.

This clone has just one count. The gene calls are TRBV5-6 and TRBJ1-2, with a tentative D call TRBD1 (6 bases). The CDR3 length is 13 residues. CDR1 is SGHDT and CDR2 is YYEEEE in the germline V gene. V gave up 4 bases and J gave up 4 bases, with 11 bases separating them. Here the CDR3 DNA reads TGTGCCAGCAGCGGGGGACACGGCTATGGCTACACCTTC. Its translation is CASSGGHGYGYTF.

The chain combines TRBV7-9 with TRBJ1-2; no reliable D call. The germline V gene encodes CDR1 SEHNR and CDR2 FQNEAQ (reference sequence). Trimming removed 5 bases from V and 3 bases from J, with 16 bases in between. The CDR3 has 15 amino acids. CDR3 DNA sequence: TGTGCCAGCAGCCGAGCGGAACAATTCTACTATGGCTACACCTTC. Protein sequence: CASSRAEQFYYGYTF.

The table lists this clone with a few counts. This chain joins TRBV2 and TRBJ1-1, with 8 bases identical to TRBD1. Trimming removed 5 bases from V and 2 bases from J; junction bases left unmatched: 16. The CDR3 extends over 18 amino acids. From germline, CDR1 is SNHLY and CDR2 FYNNEI. CDR3 sequence (DNA): TGTGCCAGCAGTCTAAACCCGGACAGGGATGAGGCCAACACTGAAGCTTTCTTT. This sequence encodes CASSLNPDRDEANTEAFF.

The V gene is TRBV6-5, the J gene TRBJ2-3; D gene uncertain. V lost 10 bases, J lost 3 bases, and 11 bases lay in between. Germline values: CDR1 MNHEY, CDR2 SVGAGI. The length of the CDR3 is 12 residues. The CDR3 here is CATRAPTDTQYF. CDR3 nucleotides: TGTGCCACCAGAGCGCCAACAGATACGCAGTATTTT.

The rearrangement uses TRBV5-6 and TRBJ2-5; 12 bases are a match to TRBD2. The CDR3 covers 16 residues. The germline gives CDR1 SGHDT, CDR2 YYEEEE. Trimming removed 0 bases from V and 2 bases from J; junction bases left unmatched: 2. This chain's CDR3 is CASSLGLAGGQETQYF. CDR3 in DNA: TGTGCCAGCAGCTTGGGCCTAGCGGGGGGGCAAGAGACCCAGTACTTC.

The chain couples TRBV10-2 to TRBJ1-1; D remains ambiguous. This CDR3 comprises 15 residues. Per the germline V gene, CDR1 is WSHSY and CDR2 is SAAADI. The V end was cut by 6 bases, the J end by 4 bases, with 18 bases between. The CDR3 loop is CASRELIQPGTEAFF. The CDR3 DNA reads as TGCGCCAGCAGGGAACTTATCCAACCGGGCACTGAAGCTTTCTTT.

This clone was seen a handful of times. The chain is built from TRBV19 and TRBJ2-1, with 13 bases matching TRBD2. In germline, CDR1 is LNHDA, CDR2 SQIVND (reference sequence). The CDR3 contains 16 residues. The V and J ends lost 5 bases and 8 bases, in that order; junction bases with no gene match: 9. The CDR3: CASSGRLAGGKDEQFF. The CDR3 bases are TGTGCCAGTAGTGGAAGACTAGCGGGGGGTAAAGATGAGCAGTTCTTC.

This chain joins TRBV19 and TRBJ1-2; weak D call: TRBD1 (6 bases). Looked up from germline, CDR1 is LNHDA and CDR2 is SQIVND (reference sequence). The V end was cut by 1 base, the J end by 3 bases, with 12 bases between. This CDR3 is built from 15 residues. The CDR3 loop reads CASSIAGVGDYGYTF. CDR3 bases: TGTGCCAGTAGTATAGCAGGGGTTGGTGACTATGGCTACACCTTC.

The genes are TRBV11-3 and TRBJ2-1, with unresolved D. Germline V CDR1 and CDR2: SGHNT, YENEEA. Trimming removed 0 bases at V and 9 bases at J, with 12 bases between. The CDR3 is 14 amino acids. The CDR3 DNA sequence: TGTGCCAGCAGCTTAGACTTTCGGTCTTCTGAGCAGTTCTTC. This sequence encodes CASSLDFRSSEQFF.

This chain joins TRBV7-6 and TRBJ1-5, with a weak D call TRBD1 (6 bases). This CDR3 contains 16 residues. CDR1 and CDR2 (germline): SGHVS, FNYEAQ. Trimming pared 2 bases from V and 6 bases from J, leaving 17 bases between. The CDR3 DNA reads as TGTGCCAGCAGCTTACGGGCAGGGGTGTCTGCTCAGCCCCAGCATTTT. Residues: CASSLRAGVSAQPQHF.

J is TRBJ1-3 and V is TRBV12-5; 7 bases align to TRBD1. Looked up from germline, CDR1 is LGHNT and CDR2 is FRNRAP. This CDR3 has 15 residues. Trimming cost V 6 bases and J 4 bases; bases outside gene matches: 9. CDR3 coding DNA: TGTGCTAGTGGCCCGGACAGGTCGCGGGGAAACACCATATATTTT. Residues: CASGPDRSRGNTIYF.

The rearrangement joins TRBV7-9 to TRBJ1-1, with D unresolved. The CDR3 consists of 14 residues. The germline V gene has CDR1 SEHNR and CDR2 FQNEAQ (reference sequence). The V end was cut by 5 bases, the J end by 1 base, with 11 bases between. Here the CDR3 reads CASSLGSGNTEAFF. As DNA, the CDR3 is TGTGCCAGCAGCCTCGGATCGGGGAACACTGAAGCTTTCTTT.